Listed here are 3 T cell receptor beta chains from one sample, sequenced in a study of T cell changes during pregnancy in multiple sclerosis. The table came from immunoSEQ multiplex PCR; TCRdb's copy has only in-frame clones and leaves some out. Altogether under 35,000 clones are present, 70% to 90% being singletons, with the ten largest covering about 8%. Sequences were derived from CD8+ T cells from peripheral blood mononuclear cells, sampled before pregnancy. These receptors came from a female donor with multiple sclerosis, enrolled in a pregnancy study.

The chain uses TRBV7-9 and TRBJ2-7, with TRBD2 identical over 10 bases. Per germline, CDR1 SEHNR and CDR2 FQNEAQ (reference sequence). Unmatched junction bases numbered 3, after V lost 1 base and J lost 3 bases. There are 15 residues in the CDR3. The CDR3: CASSLGAGGIYEQYF. In nucleotides, the CDR3 is TGTGCCAGCAGCTTAGGAGCGGGGGGGATCTACGAGCAGTACTTC.

The V gene is TRBV7-6, the J gene TRBJ1-2, with D perhaps matching TRBD1 (6 bases). Trimming took 5 bases from V and 0 from J, leaving 13 bases between them. From germline, CDR1 is SGHVS and CDR2 FNYEAQ. The CDR3 totals 15 residues. The CDR3 sequence is CASSAWTETNYGYTF. As DNA, the CDR3 is TGTGCCAGCAGCGCTTGGACAGAGACTAACTATGGCTACACCTTC.

The chain has TRBV7-9 and TRBJ2-1; D perhaps matches TRBD1 (5 bases). The ends were cut back, 5 bases at V and 15 bases at J, with 17 bases in the middle. CDR1 and CDR2 (germline): SEHNR, FQNEAQ (reference sequence). The CDR3 totals 12 residues. DNA for the CDR3: TGTGCCAGCAGCCCTCGGGCAAAAGGGGCGTTCTTC. Protein product: CASSPRAKGAFF.